These 7 T cell receptor beta chains share one sample of origin, sequenced in a study of beta chain features in type 1 diabetes. The authors reverse transcribed all of the isolated RNA, so sequencing captured expressed TCRB transcripts. Measured with immunoSEQ multiplex PCR; TCRdb has only the in-frame clones, and not every one. The sample includes around 160,000 clones, around 8% of them seen just once. General study results and limits: Type 1 diabetes patients showed a moderate but significant shortening of TCRB CDR3s in all four CD4+ subsets.

The antigens for these receptors are not known. What was sequenced was central memory CD4+ T cells from blood. The receptors come from a young woman with type 1 diabetes.

This clone has just a few counts. The chain joins TRBV7-2 to TRBJ2-3, with D perhaps TRBD2 (5 bases). The germline V and J ends were trimmed by 2 bases and 1 base, with 7 bases remaining between them. Germline CDR1 and CDR2: SGHTA and FQGNSA. The CDR3 is made up of 14 amino acids. The CDR3: CASSLSSGTDTQYF. CDR3 bases: TGTGCCAGCAGCTTAAGTAGCGGCACAGATACGCAGTATTTT.

Details on this clone: Other nucleotide sequences in the sample specify the same CDR3. The genes are TRBV7-2 and TRBJ2-1; D call uncertain. V lost 1 base, J lost 4 bases, and 5 bases lay in between. The CDR3 consists of 13 residues. Germline V gives CDR1 SGHTA, CDR2 FQGNSA. This chain's CDR3 is CASSLDSYNEQFF. CDR3 coding DNA: TGTGCCAGCAGCTTAGACAGTTACAATGAGCAGTTCTTC.

This clone came up a few times. The chain carries TRBV30 and TRBJ2-7; D perhaps matches TRBD2 (6 bases). Germline CDR1 is GTSNPN and CDR2 is SVGIG (reference sequence). The CDR3 is 14 amino acids. The germline V and J ends were trimmed by 0 bases and 3 bases, with 12 bases remaining between them. The CDR3 coding sequence is TGTGCCTGGAGTGTAGGGCGGGGTTACTACGAGCAGTACTTC. Protein sequence: CAWSVGRGYYEQYF.

On this clone itself: A read error may account for a junction end that differs from germline. The genes are TRBV10-3 and TRBJ2-1; the match to TRBD2 covers 7 bases. Germline CDR1 reads ENHRY; CDR2 reads SYGVKD. This CDR3 spans 12 amino acids. The CDR3 sequence: CASSYRRGEQFF. DNA for the CDR3: TGTGCCAGCAGTTACCGGCGGGGGGAGCAGTTCTTC.

The rearrangement links TRBV9 to TRBJ2-2; possible D gene TRBD2, 5 bases. The CDR3 loop spans 17 amino acids. CDR1 is SGDLS, CDR2 YYNGEE, per germline. Trimming removed 5 bases at V and 4 bases at J, with 21 bases between. CDR3 residues: CASSFTDWVGITGELFF. The CDR3 region has the DNA TGTGCCAGCAGTTTCACGGACTGGGTGGGAATCACCGGGGAGCTGTTTTTT.

The chain combines TRBV5-6 with TRBJ2-7; TRBD1 matches at 7 bases. This CDR3 has 13 residues. Per the germline V gene, CDR1 is SGHDT and CDR2 is YYEEEE. Trimming took 5 bases from V and 3 from J; bases not matched to a gene: 5. The CDR3 protein is CASSSDRVYEQYF. The CDR3 nucleotides are TGTGCCAGCAGTTCCGACAGGGTCTACGAGCAGTACTTC.

This clone was detected ten times or more. The chain joins TRBV6-4 to TRBJ1-2; 7 positions match TRBD1. The CDR3 sequence is 12 residues long. In germline, CDR1 is MRHNA, CDR2 SNTAGT. Germline trimming cut 3 bases from V and 8 bases from J; bases unmatched to any gene: 3. CDR3 nucleotides: TGTGCCAGCAGTGAACAGGGACAGGGCTACACCTTC. It encodes CASSEQGQGYTF.